These 17 T cell receptor beta chains originate from one sample sequenced in a study of blood T cell repertoires in COVID-19. Profiling relied on immunoSEQ multiplex PCR, and the TCRdb table lists in-frame clones only, not all of them. The profile shows around 200,000 clones, 80% to 85% of them singletons. Sequenced sample: peripheral blood. The receptor set was obtained from a woman aged 40 to 50 with COVID-19, enrolled during active disease.

Only a few counts were recorded for this clone. The genes are TRBV19 and TRBJ1-5; 11 bases agree with TRBD1. CDR3 length equals 14 residues. Unmatched junction bases numbered 5, after V lost 7 bases and J lost 6 bases. Germline V CDR1 and CDR2: LNHDA, SQIVND (reference sequence). The CDR3 DNA follows: TGTGCCAGTAAGGGACAGGGGGACAGTCAGCCCCAGCATTTT. Translating gives CASKGQGDSQPQHF. Filled out from reference TRBV19 and TRBJ1-5, the complete variable domain reads DGGITQSPKYLFRKEGQNVTLSCEQNLNHDAMYWYRQDPGQGLRLIYYSQIVNDFQKGDIAEGYSVSREKKESFPLTVTSAQKNPTAFYLCASKGQGDSQPQHFGDGTRLSIL.

The CDR3 here is CASSTQGLAGNEQYF. The CDR3, as DNA: TGTGCCAGCAGCACCCAGGGACTAGCGGGGAACGAGCAGTACTTC. J is TRBJ2-7 and V is TRBV27, with 13 bases lining up with TRBD2. This CDR3 has 15 amino acids. V trimming: 6 bases; J trimming: 5 bases; junction bases outside the gene matches: 7. Germline V gene data show CDR1 as MNHEY and CDR2 as SMNVEV (reference sequence).

The chain recombines TRBV7-9 with TRBJ2-7; D is perhaps TRBD2 (6 bases). The CDR3 spans 13 residues. CDR1 and CDR2 from the germline V gene are SEHNR and FQNEAQ (reference sequence). The germline V and J ends were trimmed by 0 bases and 7 bases, with 10 bases remaining between them. DNA of the CDR3: TGTGCCAGCAGCTTAGCGAGGACTATAGAGCAGTACTTC. It encodes CASSLARTIEQYF. The full variable domain, with the rest looked up from reference TRBV7-9 and TRBJ2-7, is DTGVSQNPRHKITKRGQNVTFRCDPISEHNRLYWYRQTLGQGPEFLTYFQNEAQLEKSRLLSDRFSAERPKGSFSTLEIQRTEQGDSAMYLCASSLARTIEQYFGPGTRLTVT.

The chain uses TRBV6-5 and TRBJ2-1, with D tentatively TRBD2 (6 bases). This CDR3 spans 14 amino acids. In germline, CDR1 is MNHEY, CDR2 SVGAGI. Trimming left V 7 bases short and J 5 bases short, with 15 bases between. CDR3 DNA: TGTGCCAGCATGGGACTCTACCCGCACAATGAGCAGTTCTTC. Residues: CASMGLYPHNEQFF.

The genes are TRBV6-5 and TRBJ2-7; D possibly corresponds to TRBD2 (6 bases). The ends were cut back, 9 bases at V and 3 bases at J, with 15 bases in the middle. This CDR3 is built from 13 residues. Germline V gene sequence: CDR1 MNHEY, CDR2 SVGAGI. The CDR3 sequence: CASTVAVDYEQYF. DNA of the CDR3: TGTGCCAGTACTGTAGCGGTTGACTACGAGCAGTACTTC.

This clone has a single count. J is TRBJ2-1 and V is TRBV5-4; 13 bases are shared with TRBD2. The CDR3 runs 15 residues. After removal of 6 bases from V and 7 bases from J, the junction contained 7 bases not matched to a gene. Per the germline V gene, CDR1 is SGHNT and CDR2 is YYREEE (reference sequence). CDR3 sequence (DNA): TGTGCCAGCAAAGCAACTAGCGGGGGGGCGAATGAGCAGTTCTTC. Translated, it gives CASKATSGGANEQFF.

J is TRBJ2-3 and V is TRBV18; 7 positions agree with TRBD2. CDR3 length: 12 amino acids. CDR1 is KGHSH and CDR2 is LQKENI in the germline V gene. The V gene end was trimmed by 3 bases and the J gene end by 6 bases; junction bases not matched to a gene: 0. The CDR3: CASSPSGDTQYF. The CDR3 DNA sequence: TGTGCCAGCTCACCTAGCGGGGATACGCAGTATTTT. The full variable domain, rest sourced from reference TRBV18 and TRBJ2-3, is NAGVMQNPRHLVRRRGQEARLRCSPMKGHSHVYWYRQLPEEGLKFMVYLQKENIIDESGMPKERFSAEFPKEGPSILRIQQVVRGDSAAYFCASSPSGDTQYFGPGTRLTVL.

This rearrangement joins TRBV4-2 to TRBJ2-7; 10 positions agree with TRBD1. Trimming took 4 bases from V and 5 from J; bases not matched to a gene: 5. Germline V gene data show CDR1 as LGHNA and CDR2 as YNFKEQ. The CDR3 totals 14 residues. CDR3 in amino acids: CASSLGTGVHEQYF. The CDR3 DNA is TGTGCCAGCAGCCTCGGGACAGGGGTACACGAGCAGTACTTC.

This clone turned up a few times. V is TRBV6-2 or TRBV6-3 and J is TRBJ2-7; 8 nucleotides align to TRBD1. The CDR3 consists of 14 residues. Germline assignment: CDR1 MNHEY and CDR2 SVGEGT. V was pared by 1 base and J by 6 bases, with 5 bases of the junction left unmatched. CDR3 sequence reads: CASSYLDRATEQYF. Here the CDR3 DNA reads TGTGCCAGCAGTTACTTGGACAGGGCGACCGAGCAGTACTTC.

The sample holds one count of this clone. The V and J genes are TRBV7-6 and TRBJ1-1, with TRBD1 as a possible D gene (6 bases). The V and J ends lost 4 bases and 0 bases respectively, with 12 bases between them. CDR1 is SGHVS and CDR2 is FNYEAQ in the germline V gene. The CDR3 loop spans 15 amino acids. The CDR3 sequence is CASSSLGTLNTEAFF. CDR3 sequence (DNA): TGTGCCAGCAGCTCCCTCGGGACACTGAACACTGAAGCTTTCTTT.

The CDR3 protein is CASSVDRLALDEQFF. The CDR3 region has the DNA TGTGCCAGCAGCGTAGATCGGCTAGCCCTCGATGAGCAGTTCTTC. The chain carries TRBV9 and TRBJ2-1; D perhaps matches TRBD2 (5 bases). Germline CDR1 is SGDLS and CDR2 is YYNGEE. CDR3 length: 15 residues. Trimming removed 0 bases at V and 8 bases at J, with 15 bases between.

This chain joins TRBV3-1 (or the pseudogene TRBV3-2) and TRBJ2-7, with 8 bases fitting TRBD2. Trimming removed 0 bases from V and 6 bases from J; junction bases left unmatched: 16. This CDR3 is built from 18 residues. Germline CDR1 is LGHDT and CDR2 is YNNKEL (reference sequence). This CDR3 is CASSQDPSAGGRIREQYF. CDR3 DNA sequence: TGTGCCAGCAGCCAAGACCCCTCGGCGGGCGGGAGGATCCGCGAGCAGTACTTC.

The V gene is TRBV9, the J gene TRBJ1-5; no definite D call. The length of the CDR3 is 21 residues. The germline V and J ends were trimmed by 1 base and 0 bases, with 26 bases remaining between them. Germline CDR1 and CDR2: SGDLS and YYNGEE. CDR3: CASSVSHTPRLRDFSNQPQHF. CDR3 nucleotide sequence: TGTGCCAGCAGCGTATCCCATACCCCCCGGTTACGGGATTTTAGCAATCAGCCCCAGCATTTT.

The V and J genes are TRBV5-1 and TRBJ1-1; 10 positions agree with TRBD1. Germline CDR1 reads SGHRS; CDR2 reads YFSETQ. The CDR3 contains 13 residues. Trimming took 7 bases from V and 4 from J; bases not matched to a gene: 4. CDR3 amino acids: CASGRTGGTEAFF. The CDR3 nucleotides read TGCGCCAGCGGCCGGACAGGGGGCACTGAAGCTTTCTTT.

The chain recombines TRBV2 with TRBJ2-3, with D perhaps matching TRBD2 (6 bases). The length of the CDR3 is 14 residues. V was clipped by 3 bases and J by 6 bases, with 13 bases between them. The germline gives CDR1 SNHLY, CDR2 FYNNEI. The CDR3 loop reads CASSDSGGGDTQYF. The CDR3 bases are TGTGCCAGCAGTGATAGTGGTGGGGGGGATACGCAGTATTTT.

This clone was recorded once. The genes are TRBV5-4 and TRBJ2-1; D not certain. V gave up 4 bases and J gave up 0 bases, with 14 bases separating them. The CDR3 covers 16 residues. Germline V gene sequence: CDR1 SGHNT, CDR2 YYREEE (reference sequence). Written as DNA, the CDR3 is TGTGCCAGCAGCGACCGACGGCACAGCTCCTACAATGAGCAGTTCTTC. Translating it yields CASSDRRHSSYNEQFF.

This clone was counted once. This sequence joins TRBV18 and TRBJ1-3; 10 bases match TRBD1. The J segment lost 5 bases and the V segment lost 1 base, leaving 2 bases of the junction unmatched. CDR3 length: 15 amino acids. The germline CDR1 and CDR2 sequences are KGHSH and LQKENI. CDR3 region: CASSPRTGGRNTIYF. DNA for the CDR3: TGTGCCAGCTCACCACGGACAGGGGGGCGAAACACCATATATTTT.